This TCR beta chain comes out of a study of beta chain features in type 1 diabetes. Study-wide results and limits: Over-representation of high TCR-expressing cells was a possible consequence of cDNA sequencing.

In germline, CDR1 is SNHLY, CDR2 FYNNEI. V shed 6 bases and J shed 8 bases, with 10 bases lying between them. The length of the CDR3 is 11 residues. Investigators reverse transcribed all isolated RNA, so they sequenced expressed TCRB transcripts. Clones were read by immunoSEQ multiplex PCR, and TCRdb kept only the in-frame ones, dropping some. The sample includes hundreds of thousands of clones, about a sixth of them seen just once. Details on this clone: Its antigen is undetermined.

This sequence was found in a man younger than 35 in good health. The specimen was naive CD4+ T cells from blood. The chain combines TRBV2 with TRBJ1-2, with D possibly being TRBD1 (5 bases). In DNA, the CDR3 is TGTGCCAGCAGCGCAGGGTTAGGCTACACCTTC. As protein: CASSAGLGYTF.